These 30 T cell receptor beta chains share one sample of origin, sequenced in a study of blood T cell repertoires in COVID-19. Profiling relied on immunoSEQ multiplex PCR, and the TCRdb table lists in-frame clones only, not all of them. This table has 110,000 to 150,000 clones, approximately 80% appearing once. Sequencing was carried out using peripheral blood. The receptors here all came from a woman aged 60-70 years with acute or convalescent COVID-19.

The chain's CDR3 is CASSRTSGTTDTQYF. As DNA, the CDR3 is TGTGCCAGTAGTAGGACTAGCGGGACCACAGATACGCAGTATTTT. The chain has TRBV19 and TRBJ2-3; TRBD2 matches at 12 bases. Trimming cost V 4 bases and J 2 bases; bases outside gene matches: 1. Germline V CDR1 and CDR2: LNHDA, SQIVND (reference sequence). The CDR3 has 15 amino acids.

This clone occurred once. The gene calls are TRBV27 and TRBJ2-7; no firm D call. This CDR3 is built from 14 residues. In germline, CDR1 is MNHEY, CDR2 SMNVEV (reference sequence). V dropped 3 bases and J dropped 7 bases, with 16 bases sitting between them. Written as DNA, the CDR3 is TGTGCCAGCAGTTTCTCAGGCCCTATGGTAGAGCAGTACTTC. This translates into CASSFSGPMVEQYF.

The rearrangement joins TRBV5-1 to TRBJ2-7; 9 bases agree with TRBD2. CDR3 size: 15 residues. Trimming took 0 bases from V and 5 from J; bases not matched to a gene: 6. Germline V gives CDR1 SGHRS, CDR2 YFSETQ. The CDR3 nucleotides read TGCGCCAGCAGCTTGGCGGGACTAGCTCTTGACGAGCAGTACTTC. Protein product: CASSLAGLALDEQYF.

This clone was seen only once. CDR3 in DNA: TGTGCCAGCAGTATTAGCAGGGCCTACGAGCAGTACTTC. This sequence encodes CASSISRAYEQYF. The rearrangement joins TRBV27 to TRBJ2-7; possibly TRBD1 for D (5 bases). Trimming removed 5 bases from V and 2 bases from J, with 10 bases in between. CDR3 length: 13 amino acids. From germline, CDR1 is MNHEY and CDR2 SMNVEV (reference sequence).

The J gene is TRBJ2-6, the V gene TRBV6-1; possibly TRBD1 for D (5 bases). CDR1 MNHNS and CDR2 SASEGT come from the germline V gene. This CDR3 contains 18 residues. V gave up 0 bases and J gave up 0 bases, with 12 bases separating them. CDR3 in amino acids: CASSEAGRANSGANVLTF. The CDR3 bases are TGTGCCAGCAGTGAAGCCGGCAGGGCTAACTCTGGGGCCAACGTCCTGACTTTC.

J is TRBJ2-7 and V is TRBV6-5; 9 bases are a match to TRBD1. Looked up from germline, CDR1 is MNHEY and CDR2 is SVGAGI. This CDR3 has 14 residues. The V gene end was trimmed by 6 bases and the J gene end by 1 base; junction bases not matched to a gene: 4. As DNA, the CDR3 is TGTGCCAGCAGGACGGGACAGGGATCCTACGAGCAGTACTTC. This gives the protein CASRTGQGSYEQYF.

The chain recombines TRBV3-1 (or the pseudogene TRBV3-2) with TRBJ1-3, with D unclear. Germline V gene lookup returns CDR1 LGHDT and CDR2 YNNKEL (reference sequence). There are 14 residues in the CDR3. V lost 4 bases and J lost 6, with 13 bases in between. CDR3 coding DNA: TGTGCCAGCAGCCCCTACGGGGATGTAAACACCATATATTTT. As protein: CASSPYGDVNTIYF.

The chain uses TRBV11-3 and TRBJ1-1; 9 nucleotides align to TRBD1. Trimming cost V 5 bases and J 7 bases; bases outside gene matches: 8. The CDR3 extends over 14 amino acids. CDR1 and CDR2 from the germline V gene are SGHNT and YENEEA. Here the CDR3 reads CASSEQGAGDEAFF. The CDR3 nucleotides read TGTGCCAGCAGCGAACAGGGGGCAGGGGATGAAGCTTTCTTT.

This chain links TRBV19 with TRBJ2-1; 8 bases fit TRBD2. In germline, CDR1 is LNHDA, CDR2 SQIVND (reference sequence). With V trimmed by 3 bases and J by 12 bases, 13 bases remained unmatched. This CDR3 has 15 residues. In nucleotides, the CDR3 is TGTGCCAGTAGTATGCCCGGGAGGGCTCGGGGGGTGCAGTTCTTC. Its translation: CASSMPGRARGVQFF. Variable domain in full (rest from reference TRBV19 and TRBJ2-1): DGGITQSPKYLFRKEGQNVTLSCEQNLNHDAMYWYRQDPGQGLRLIYYSQIVNDFQKGDIAEGYSVSREKKESFPLTVTSAQKNPTAFYLCASSMPGRARGVQFFGPGTRLTVL.

This sequence joins TRBV30 and TRBJ2-7; D is ambiguous. Germline values: CDR1 GTSNPN, CDR2 SVGIG (reference sequence). With 3 bases removed from V and 6 bases from J, the gap between germline ends came to 18 bases. The CDR3 length is 14 residues. CDR3 DNA sequence: TGTGCCTGGAGCACTAAAACCCATCCGTCCGAGCAGTACTTC. This translates into CAWSTKTHPSEQYF.

This chain links TRBV14 with TRBJ2-1; D is perhaps TRBD1 (6 bases). CDR3 length: 13 amino acids. The V end was cut by 5 bases, the J end by 12 bases, with 17 bases between. The germline V gene has CDR1 SGHDN and CDR2 FVKESK. Here the CDR3 DNA reads TGTGCCAGCAGCTTAACAAGGGGGTTCGGGCAGTTCTTC. Translation gives CASSLTRGFGQFF. The full variable domain, its missing parts supplied by reference TRBV14 and TRBJ2-1, is EAGVTQFPSHSVIEKGQTVTLRCDPISGHDNLYWYRRVMGKEIKFLLHFVKESKQDESGMPNNRFLAERTGGTYSTLKVQPAELEDSGVYFCASSLTRGFGQFFGPGTRLTVL.

This clone was recorded a few times. The V gene is TRBV28, the J gene TRBJ1-6, with unresolved D. The germline gives CDR1 MDHEN, CDR2 SYDVKM. CDR3 length: 16 residues. Trimming stripped 7 bases from V and 0 bases from J, with 13 bases between. The CDR3 sequence: CASNPIPSSYNSPLHF. The CDR3 DNA follows: TGTGCCAGCAACCCCATCCCCAGCTCCTATAATTCACCCCTCCACTTT.

This clone has more than one count but fewer than ten. The chain is built from TRBV11-2 and TRBJ2-5, with D unclear. Germline-derived CDR1 and CDR2 are SGHAT and FQNNGV. CDR3 length equals 12 residues. V was trimmed by 4 bases and J by 5 bases, leaving 8 bases between them. In DNA, the CDR3 is TGTGCCAGCAGCTGGGCAGAGGAGACCCAGTACTTC. This sequence encodes CASSWAEETQYF.

This rearrangement joins TRBV5-4 to TRBJ1-2, with 9 bases aligning to TRBD1. The V segment lost 4 bases and the J segment 8 bases; nucleotides outside the gene matches: 0. Germline V gene lookup returns CDR1 SGHNT and CDR2 YYREEE (reference sequence). The CDR3 loop spans 11 amino acids. CDR3: CASSGQGGYTF. As DNA, the CDR3 is TGTGCCAGCAGCGGACAGGGGGGCTACACCTTC.

V and J are TRBV4-1 and TRBJ1-2, with 8 bases aligning to TRBD1. Per the germline V gene, CDR1 is MGHRA and CDR2 is YSYEKL. The J segment lost 0 bases and the V segment lost 3 bases, leaving 18 bases of the junction unmatched. This CDR3 spans 20 amino acids. The CDR3 protein is CASSQDRASSDPGANYGYTF. CDR3 DNA sequence: TGCGCCAGCAGCCAGGACAGGGCTTCATCCGATCCTGGAGCTAACTATGGCTACACCTTC.

In its sample, this clone was seen a few times. This chain connects TRBV9 to TRBJ1-5; D is perhaps TRBD1 (5 bases). V was shortened by 6 bases and J by 1 base, with 11 bases between the two germline ends. Germline CDR1 and CDR2: SGDLS and YYNGEE. The CDR3 length is 14 residues. CDR3 DNA sequence: TGTGCCAGCAACGAAGGGGTAAGCAATCAGCCCCAGCATTTT. This gives the protein CASNEGVSNQPQHF.

This chain uses TRBV11-1 with TRBJ2-7; 8 bases are a match to TRBD1. Germline V gene lookup returns CDR1 SGHAT and CDR2 FQDESV (reference sequence). Trimming took 5 bases from V and 5 from J; bases not matched to a gene: 8. This CDR3 has 14 residues. CDR3 protein: CASSRIRTGNEQYF. CDR3 in DNA: TGTGCCAGCAGCAGGATTAGGACAGGGAACGAGCAGTACTTC. The whole variable domain, remainder taken from reference TRBV11-1 and TRBJ2-7, is EAEVAQSPRYKITEKSQAVAFWCDPISGHATLYWYRQILGQGPELLVQFQDESVVDDSQLPKDRFSAERLKGVDSTLKIQPAELGDSAMYLCASSRIRTGNEQYFGPGTRLTVT.

The DNA of the CDR3 is TGTGCCAGCAGCGTAGAACTAGGGGGAATATACGAGCAGTACTTC. This gives the protein CASSVELGGIYEQYF. The rearrangement links TRBV9 to TRBJ2-7; D might be TRBD1 (6 bases). Germline V gene lookup returns CDR1 SGDLS and CDR2 YYNGEE. Trimming removed 0 bases from V and 4 bases from J, with 14 bases in between. The CDR3 extends over 15 amino acids.

This chain links TRBV5-1 with TRBJ2-3, with a weak D call TRBD2 (5 bases). This CDR3 is 14 amino acids long. V lost 0 bases and J 4 bases, leaving 9 bases between the germline ends. Germline-derived CDR1 and CDR2 are SGHRS and YFSETQ. As DNA, the CDR3 is TGCGCCAGCAGCTTGGAGGGAGTTGCAGATACGCAGTATTTT. Its protein is CASSLEGVADTQYF.

The chain has TRBV2 and TRBJ1-6; 9 bases line up with TRBD1. Germline CDR1 reads SNHLY; CDR2 reads FYNNEI. The CDR3 is 15 amino acids. V shed 6 bases, J shed 4 bases, and the junction held 4 bases outside the gene matches. The CDR3 region has the DNA TGTGCCAGCAGCGACAGGGGGAATTATAATTCACCCCTCCACTTT. Residues: CASSDRGNYNSPLHF.

This clone was found once. CDR3 DNA: TGTGCCCCCCACTCTGGGGCCAACGTCCTGACTTTC. It codes for CAPHSGANVLTF. The V call is TRBV5-4, the J call TRBJ2-6; no reliable D call. Germline CDR1 and CDR2: SGHNT and YYREEE (reference sequence). The CDR3 is 12 amino acids. The germline V and J ends were trimmed by 10 bases and 0 bases, with 5 bases remaining between them.

This clone was detected a few times. The chain is built from TRBV11-3 and TRBJ2-1; weak D call: TRBD2 (6 bases). CDR3 length: 12 amino acids. The V end was cut by 6 bases, the J end by 7 bases, with 10 bases between. Germline loops: CDR1 SGHNT, CDR2 YENEEA. The CDR3 loop reads CASSGGSNEQFF. CDR3 DNA: TGTGCCAGCAGTGGGGGGTCTAATGAGCAGTTCTTC.

The rearrangement joins TRBV2 to TRBJ2-1; 10 bases are a match to TRBD2. This CDR3 has 16 amino acids. The V gene's germline CDR1 is SNHLY and CDR2 FYNNEI. J was trimmed by 6 bases and V by 2 bases; bases with no gene match: 7. CDR3 coding DNA: TGTGCCAGCAGTGAACAACTAGCGGGAATTACCAATGAGCAGTTCTTC. Residues: CASSEQLAGITNEQFF. The whole variable domain, remainder taken from reference TRBV2 and TRBJ2-1, is EPEVTQTPSHQVTQMGQEVILRCVPISNHLYFYWYRQILGQKVEFLVSFYNNEISEKSEIFDDQFSVERPDGSNFTLKIRSTKLEDSAMYFCASSEQLAGITNEQFFGPGTRLTVL.

V and J are TRBV30 and TRBJ1-1, with D tentatively TRBD1 (6 bases). The CDR3 loop spans 18 amino acids. Per germline, CDR1 GTSNPN and CDR2 SVGIG (reference sequence). The ends were cut back, 1 base at V and 4 bases at J, with 25 bases in the middle. CDR3 residues: CAWSAKPGHRLRGTEAFF. The DNA for the CDR3 is TGTGCCTGGAGTGCTAAACCGGGACACAGACTTAGGGGCACTGAAGCTTTCTTT.

The rearrangement links TRBV6-6 to TRBJ1-3, with TRBD1 identical over 7 bases. The CDR3 extends over 14 amino acids. With V trimmed by 6 bases and J by 5 bases, 7 bases remained unmatched. The germline V gene has CDR1 MNHNY and CDR2 SVGAGI (reference sequence). The CDR3: CASRRTGTRNTIYF. DNA for the CDR3: TGTGCCAGCAGACGGACAGGCACAAGAAACACCATATATTTT.

The rearrangement uses TRBV21-1 and TRBJ2-7; the D call in the table, TRBD2, was not verified against the DNA. TRBV21-1 is marked as a pseudogene. CDR3 length: 17 amino acids. CDR3 region: CASSTEGTLKPSYEQYF. The DNA of the CDR3 is TGTGCCAGCAGCACAGAGGGCACTCTCAAACCCTCCTACGAGCAGTACTTC.

This sequence joins TRBV6-5 and TRBJ2-1, with 8 bases fitting TRBD2. J gave up 2 bases and V 5 bases, and 2 bases lay outside the gene matches. The germline gives CDR1 MNHEY, CDR2 SVGAGI. The length of the CDR3 is 14 residues. The CDR3 reads CASSTSGTYNEQFF. The DNA of the CDR3 is TGTGCCAGCAGTACTAGCGGAACCTACAATGAGCAGTTCTTC.

The chain links TRBV15 to TRBJ2-7; D uncertain. V lost 0 bases and J lost 2, with 8 bases in between. The CDR3 runs to 14 residues. CDR1 is LNHNV and CDR2 is YYDKDF in the germline V gene (reference sequence). CDR3 loop: CATSRDLGPYEQYF. The DNA for the CDR3 is TGTGCCACCAGCAGAGATCTAGGTCCCTACGAGCAGTACTTC.

The CDR3 DNA follows: TGTGCCAGCAGCCCCAAGGGTGCGGACAGGGTCTACTCCTACGAGCAGTACTTC. Amino acids: CASSPKGADRVYSYEQYF. The chain uses TRBV9 and TRBJ2-7; 8 nucleotides line up with TRBD1. V lost 4 bases, J lost 0 bases, and 15 bases stayed unmatched. This CDR3 comprises 18 residues. From germline, CDR1 is SGDLS and CDR2 YYNGEE.

The V call is TRBV7-9, the J call TRBJ2-3; 10 positions agree with TRBD2. With V trimmed by 8 bases and J by 1 base, 12 bases remained unmatched. CDR1 and CDR2 from the germline V gene are SEHNR and FQNEAQ (reference sequence). The CDR3 is 17 residues long. The CDR3 DNA reads TGTGCCAGCTTCGGATTAGCGGGAGGTTATGGCACAGATACGCAGTATTTT. Protein product: CASFGLAGGYGTDTQYF.